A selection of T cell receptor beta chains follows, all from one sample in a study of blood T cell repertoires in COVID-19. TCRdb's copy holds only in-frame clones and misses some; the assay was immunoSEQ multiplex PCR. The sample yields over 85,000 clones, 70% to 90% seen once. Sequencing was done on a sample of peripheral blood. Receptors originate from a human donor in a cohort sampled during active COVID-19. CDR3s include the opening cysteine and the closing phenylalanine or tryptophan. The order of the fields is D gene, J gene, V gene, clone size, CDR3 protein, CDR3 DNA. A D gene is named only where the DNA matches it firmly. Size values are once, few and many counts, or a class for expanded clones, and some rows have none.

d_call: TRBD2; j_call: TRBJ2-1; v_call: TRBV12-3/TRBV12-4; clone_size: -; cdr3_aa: CATARDYYNEQFF; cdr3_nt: TGTGCCACTGCCAGGGACTACTACAATGAGCAGTTCTTC
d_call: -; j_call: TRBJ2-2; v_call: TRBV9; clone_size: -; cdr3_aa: CASSFTGIGSGELFF; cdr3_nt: TGTGCCAGCAGCTTTACAGGGATAGGGTCCGGGGAGCTGTTTTTT
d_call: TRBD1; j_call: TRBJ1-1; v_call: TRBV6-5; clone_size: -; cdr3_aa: CASDRGPTEAFF; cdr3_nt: TGTGCCAGTGACAGGGGACCCACTGAAGCTTTCTTT
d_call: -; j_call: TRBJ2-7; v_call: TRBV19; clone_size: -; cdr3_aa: CASSISRAYEQYF; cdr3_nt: TGTGCCAGTAGTATTTCCAGGGCCTACGAGCAGTACTTC
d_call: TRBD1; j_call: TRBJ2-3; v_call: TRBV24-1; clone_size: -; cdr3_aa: CATSDSDRTGTDTQYF; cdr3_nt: TGTGCCACCAGTGATTCGGACAGGACGGGCACAGATACGCAGTATTTT
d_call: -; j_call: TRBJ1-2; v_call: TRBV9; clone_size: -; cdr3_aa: CASSVEDGIYGYTF; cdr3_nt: TGTGCCAGCAGCGTCGAAGACGGGATCTATGGCTACACCTTC
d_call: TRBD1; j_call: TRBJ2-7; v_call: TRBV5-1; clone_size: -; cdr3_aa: CASSPGQGVHEQYF; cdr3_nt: TGCGCCAGCAGCCCGGGACAGGGGGTCCACGAGCAGTACTTC
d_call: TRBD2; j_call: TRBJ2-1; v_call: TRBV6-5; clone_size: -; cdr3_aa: CASSIGGGHNEQFF; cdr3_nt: TGTGCCAGCAGCATCGGGGGGGGGCACAATGAGCAGTTCTTC
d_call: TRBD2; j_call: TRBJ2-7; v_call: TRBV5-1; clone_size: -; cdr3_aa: CASSSVAGLPYEQYF; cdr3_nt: TGCGCCAGCAGCTCGGTAGCGGGCTTGCCCTACGAGCAGTACTTC
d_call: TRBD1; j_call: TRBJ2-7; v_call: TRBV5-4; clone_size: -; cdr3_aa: CASSLAGQGREQYF; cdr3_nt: TGTGCCAGCAGCTTGGCGGGACAGGGCCGCGAGCAGTACTTC
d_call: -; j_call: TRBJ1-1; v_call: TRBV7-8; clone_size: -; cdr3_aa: CASSLVGKNTEAFF; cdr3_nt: TGTGCCAGCAGCTTAGTCGGTAAGAACACTGAAGCTTTCTTT
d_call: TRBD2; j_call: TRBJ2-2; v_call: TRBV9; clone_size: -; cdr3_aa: CASRGGLAVTGELFF; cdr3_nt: TGTGCCAGCAGGGGTGGGCTAGCGGTCACCGGGGAGCTGTTTTTT
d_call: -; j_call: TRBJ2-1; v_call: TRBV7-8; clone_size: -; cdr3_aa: CASSPLTSYNEQFF; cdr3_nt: TGTGCCAGCAGCCCTCTAACCTCCTACAATGAGCAGTTCTTC
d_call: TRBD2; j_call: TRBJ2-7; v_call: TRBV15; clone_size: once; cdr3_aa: CATSSEREIGSYEQYF; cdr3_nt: TGTGCCACCAGCAGTGAGCGGGAGATCGGGTCCTACGAGCAGTACTTC
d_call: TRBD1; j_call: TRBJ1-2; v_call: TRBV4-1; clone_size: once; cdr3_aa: CASSQGLGQRSDGYTF; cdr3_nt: TGCGCCAGCAGCCAAGGCTTGGGACAGCGGAGCGATGGCTACACCTTC
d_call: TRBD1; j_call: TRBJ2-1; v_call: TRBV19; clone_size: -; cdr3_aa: CASRDDRVFDNEQFF; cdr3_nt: TGTGCCAGTCGAGACGACAGGGTGTTCGACAATGAGCAGTTCTTC
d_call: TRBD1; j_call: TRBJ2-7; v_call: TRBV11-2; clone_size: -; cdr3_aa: CASSARQGQGAWEQYF; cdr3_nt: TGTGCCAGCAGCGCGAGGCAAGGACAGGGGGCTTGGGAGCAGTACTTC
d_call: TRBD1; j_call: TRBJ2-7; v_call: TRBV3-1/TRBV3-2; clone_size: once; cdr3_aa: CASSRSSDRVYEQYF; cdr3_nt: TGTGCCAGCAGCCGATCGTCGGACAGGGTCTACGAGCAGTACTTC
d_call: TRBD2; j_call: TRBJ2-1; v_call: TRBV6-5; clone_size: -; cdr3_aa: CASRGLAGNEQFF; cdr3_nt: TGTGCCAGCAGGGGACTAGCGGGGAATGAGCAGTTCTTC
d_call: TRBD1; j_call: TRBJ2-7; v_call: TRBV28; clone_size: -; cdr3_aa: CASSLLQGAYEQYF; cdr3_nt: TGTGCCAGCAGTTTATTACAGGGGGCCTACGAGCAGTACTTC
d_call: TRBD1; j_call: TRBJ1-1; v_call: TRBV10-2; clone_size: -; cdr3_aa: CASRGQGNTEAFF; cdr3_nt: TGCGCCAGCAGAGGACAGGGGAACACTGAAGCTTTCTTT
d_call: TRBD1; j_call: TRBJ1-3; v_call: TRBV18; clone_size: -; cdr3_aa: CASSPGQAGNTIYF; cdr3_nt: TGTGCCAGCTCACCGGGACAGGCTGGAAACACCATATATTTT
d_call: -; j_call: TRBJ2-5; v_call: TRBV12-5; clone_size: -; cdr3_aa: CASGTGYWEYF; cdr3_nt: TGTGCTAGTGGCACAGGGTATTGGGAGTACTTC
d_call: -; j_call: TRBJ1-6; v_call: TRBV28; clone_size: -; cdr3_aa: CASSSRTGRDNSPLHF; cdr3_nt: TGTGCCAGCAGTTCCCGTACAGGGAGGGATAATTCACCCCTCCACTTT
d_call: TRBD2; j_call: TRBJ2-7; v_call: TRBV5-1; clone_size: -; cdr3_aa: CASSLDSGRDEQYF; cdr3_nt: TGCGCCAGCAGCTTAGATAGCGGGAGGGACGAGCAGTACTTC
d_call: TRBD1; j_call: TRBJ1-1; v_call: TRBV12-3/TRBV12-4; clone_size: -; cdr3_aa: CASSFDRATEAFF; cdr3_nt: TGTGCCAGCAGTTTCGACAGGGCCACTGAAGCTTTCTTT
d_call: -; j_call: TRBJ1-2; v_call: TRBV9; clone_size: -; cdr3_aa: CASSLKDSSNYGYTF; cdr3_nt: TGTGCCAGCAGCCTTAAGGACAGTTCTAACTATGGCTACACCTTC
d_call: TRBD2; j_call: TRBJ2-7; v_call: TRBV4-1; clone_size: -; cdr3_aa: CASSQPGGQGGEQYF; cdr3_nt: TGCGCCAGCAGCCAACCGGGGGGGCAAGGAGGCGAGCAGTACTTC
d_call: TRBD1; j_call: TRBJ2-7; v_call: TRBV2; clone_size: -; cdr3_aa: CASSARQGDGEQYF; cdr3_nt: TGTGCCAGCAGTGCCCGACAGGGGGACGGCGAGCAGTACTTC
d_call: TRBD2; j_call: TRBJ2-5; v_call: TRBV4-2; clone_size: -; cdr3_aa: CASSPTFPGLAGGSGETQYF; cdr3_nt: TGTGCCAGCAGCCCTACATTCCCGGGACTAGCGGGAGGGTCAGGAGAGACCCAGTACTTC
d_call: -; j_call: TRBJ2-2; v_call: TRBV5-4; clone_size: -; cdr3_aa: CASSLRGNQALFF; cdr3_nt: TGTGCCAGCAGCCTCCGGGGGAATCAGGCGCTGTTTTTT
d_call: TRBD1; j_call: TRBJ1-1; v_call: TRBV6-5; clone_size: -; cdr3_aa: CASRGQGTEAFF; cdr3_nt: TGTGCCAGCAGAGGACAGGGCACTGAAGCTTTCTTT
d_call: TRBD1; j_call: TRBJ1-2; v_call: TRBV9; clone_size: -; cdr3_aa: CASSLGTAYGYTF; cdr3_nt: TGTGCCAGCAGCCTAGGGACAGCCTATGGCTACACCTTC
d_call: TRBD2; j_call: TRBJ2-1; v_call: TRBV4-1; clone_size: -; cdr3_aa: CASSRGTSGEGEQFF; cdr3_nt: TGCGCCAGCAGCCGTGGAACTAGCGGGGAAGGTGAGCAGTTCTTC
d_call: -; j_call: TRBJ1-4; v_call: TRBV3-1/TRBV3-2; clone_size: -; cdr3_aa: CASSAPTVNEKLFF; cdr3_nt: TGTGCCAGCAGCGCCCCAACGGTTAATGAAAAACTGTTTTTT
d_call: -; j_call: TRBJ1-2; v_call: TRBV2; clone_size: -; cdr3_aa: CASVQGQTLNYGYTF; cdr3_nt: TGTGCCAGCGTTCAGGGACAAACCTTAAACTATGGCTACACCTTC
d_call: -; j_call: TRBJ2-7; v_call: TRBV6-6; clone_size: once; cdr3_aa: CASSFQGRYNEQYF; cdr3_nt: TGTGCCAGCAGTTTCCAGGGGCGCTATAACGAGCAGTACTTC
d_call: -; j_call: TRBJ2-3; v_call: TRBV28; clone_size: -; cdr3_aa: CASSVGQSRQRTDTQYF; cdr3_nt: TGTGCCAGCAGTGTCGGACAGTCCCGTCAAAGGACAGATACGCAGTATTTT
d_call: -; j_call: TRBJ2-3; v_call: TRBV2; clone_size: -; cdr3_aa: CASRGPGGTDTQYF; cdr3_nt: TGTGCCAGCAGGGGTCCAGGGGGCACAGATACGCAGTATTTT
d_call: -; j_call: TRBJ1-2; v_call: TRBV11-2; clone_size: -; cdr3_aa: CASRETAYGYTF; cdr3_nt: TGTGCCAGCCGAGAGACAGCCTATGGCTACACCTTC
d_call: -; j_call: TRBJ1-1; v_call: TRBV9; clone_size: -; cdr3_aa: CASSVSPGGEAFF; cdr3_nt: TGTGCCAGCAGCGTATCCCCCGGAGGTGAAGCTTTCTTT
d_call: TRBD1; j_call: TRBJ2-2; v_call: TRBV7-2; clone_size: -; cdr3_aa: CASRSPGTGGTGELFF; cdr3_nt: TGTGCCAGCAGATCCCCCGGGACAGGGGGCACCGGGGAGCTGTTTTTT
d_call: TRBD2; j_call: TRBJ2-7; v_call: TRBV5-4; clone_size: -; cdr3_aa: CASSREGDRYEQYF; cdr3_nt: TGTGCCAGCAGCCGGGAGGGGGACCGCTACGAGCAGTACTTC
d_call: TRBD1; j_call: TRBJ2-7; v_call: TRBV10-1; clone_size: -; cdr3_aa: CASRAGQGSGYEQYF; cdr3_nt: TGCGCCAGCAGGGCAGGACAGGGCTCGGGCTACGAGCAGTACTTC
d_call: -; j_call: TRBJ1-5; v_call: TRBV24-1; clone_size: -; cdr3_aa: CATSEGGVANQPQHF; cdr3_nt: TGTGCCACCAGTGAGGGAGGGGTTGCAAATCAGCCCCAGCATTTT
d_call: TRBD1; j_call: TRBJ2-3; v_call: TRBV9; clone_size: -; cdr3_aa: CASSVSGGDETDTQYF; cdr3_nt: TGTGCCAGCAGCGTATCAGGGGGCGATGAGACAGATACGCAGTATTTT
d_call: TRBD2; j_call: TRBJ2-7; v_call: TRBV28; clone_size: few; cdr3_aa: CASSRTSGDSYEQYF; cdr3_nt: TGTGCCAGCAGTCGGACTAGCGGGGACTCCTACGAGCAGTACTTC
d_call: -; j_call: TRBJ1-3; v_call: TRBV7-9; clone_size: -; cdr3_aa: CASSPQGPFSGNTIYF; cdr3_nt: TGTGCCAGCAGCCCCCAGGGGCCCTTCTCTGGAAACACCATATATTTT
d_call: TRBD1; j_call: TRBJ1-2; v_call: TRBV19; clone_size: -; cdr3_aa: CASSTPGQSYGYTF; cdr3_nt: TGTGCCAGTAGTACACCGGGACAGAGCTATGGCTACACCTTC
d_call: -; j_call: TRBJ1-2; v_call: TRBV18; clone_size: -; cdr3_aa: CASSPFTEYGYTF; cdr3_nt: TGTGCCAGCTCACCATTTACGGAGTATGGCTACACCTTC
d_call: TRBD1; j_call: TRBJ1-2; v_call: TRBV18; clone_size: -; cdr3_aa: CASSGDRANGYTF; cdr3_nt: TGTGCCAGCTCGGGGGACAGGGCCAATGGCTACACCTTC
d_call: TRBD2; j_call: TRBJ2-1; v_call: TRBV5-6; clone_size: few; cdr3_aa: CASSVFSGNSYNEQFF; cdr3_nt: TGTGCCAGCAGCGTGTTTAGCGGGAACTCCTACAATGAGCAGTTCTTC
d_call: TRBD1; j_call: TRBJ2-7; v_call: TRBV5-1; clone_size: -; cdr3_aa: CASSGMSGQGTFGGYEQYF; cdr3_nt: TGCGCCAGCAGCGGAATGTCAGGACAGGGGACGTTCGGGGGCTACGAGCAGTACTTC
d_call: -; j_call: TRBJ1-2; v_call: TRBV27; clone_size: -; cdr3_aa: CASSFLGADGYTF; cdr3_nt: TGTGCCAGCAGTTTTTTAGGGGCGGATGGCTACACCTTC
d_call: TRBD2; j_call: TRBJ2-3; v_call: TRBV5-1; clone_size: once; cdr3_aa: CASSSLAGVGDTQYF; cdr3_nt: TGCGCCAGCAGCAGCCTAGCGGGAGTAGGAGATACGCAGTATTTT
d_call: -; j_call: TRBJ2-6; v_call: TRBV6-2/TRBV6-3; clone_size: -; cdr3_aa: CASSRASGANVLTF; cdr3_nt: TGTGCCAGCAGTAGAGCTTCTGGGGCCAACGTCCTGACTTTC
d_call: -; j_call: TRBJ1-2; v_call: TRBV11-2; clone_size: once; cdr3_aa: CASSPGPDSPRYGYTF; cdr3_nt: TGTGCCAGCAGCCCCGGACCGGACAGTCCTCGTTATGGCTACACCTTC
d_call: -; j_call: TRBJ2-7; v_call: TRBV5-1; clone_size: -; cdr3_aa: CASSQPPSGEQYF; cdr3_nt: TGCGCCAGCAGCCAACCTCCTAGTGGCGAGCAGTACTTC
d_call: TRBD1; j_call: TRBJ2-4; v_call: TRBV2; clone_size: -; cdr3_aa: CASSGQGPIQYF; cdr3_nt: TGTGCCAGCAGCGGACAGGGGCCCATTCAGTACTTC